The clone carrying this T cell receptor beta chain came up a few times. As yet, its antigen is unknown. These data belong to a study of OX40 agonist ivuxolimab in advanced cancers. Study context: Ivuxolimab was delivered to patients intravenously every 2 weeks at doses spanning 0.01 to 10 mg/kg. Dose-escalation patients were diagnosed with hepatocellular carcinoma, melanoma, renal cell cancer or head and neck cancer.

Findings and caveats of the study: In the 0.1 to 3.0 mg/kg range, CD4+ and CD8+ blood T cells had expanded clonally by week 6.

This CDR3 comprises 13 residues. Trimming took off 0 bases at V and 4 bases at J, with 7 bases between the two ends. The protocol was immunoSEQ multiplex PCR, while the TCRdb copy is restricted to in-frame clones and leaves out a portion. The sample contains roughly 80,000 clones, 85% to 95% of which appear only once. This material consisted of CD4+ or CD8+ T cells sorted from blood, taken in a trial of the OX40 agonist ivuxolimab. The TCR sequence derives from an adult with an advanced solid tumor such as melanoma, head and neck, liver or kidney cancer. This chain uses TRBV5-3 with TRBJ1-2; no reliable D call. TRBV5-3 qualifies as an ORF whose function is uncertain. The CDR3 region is CARSLAEGYGYTF. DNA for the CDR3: TGTGCCAGAAGCTTGGCAGAAGGCTATGGCTACACCTTC.